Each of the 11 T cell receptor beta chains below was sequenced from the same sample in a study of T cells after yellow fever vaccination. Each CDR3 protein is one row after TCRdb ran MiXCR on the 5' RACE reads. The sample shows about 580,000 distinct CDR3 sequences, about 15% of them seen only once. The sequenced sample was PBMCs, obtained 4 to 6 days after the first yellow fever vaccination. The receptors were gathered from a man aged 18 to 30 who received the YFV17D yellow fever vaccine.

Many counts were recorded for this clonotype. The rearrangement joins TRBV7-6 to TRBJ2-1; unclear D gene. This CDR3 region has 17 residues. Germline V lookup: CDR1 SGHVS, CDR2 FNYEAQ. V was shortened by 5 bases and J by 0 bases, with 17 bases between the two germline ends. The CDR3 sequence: CASSPQESGGSYNEQFF. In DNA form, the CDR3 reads TGTGCCAGCAGCCCCCAAGAATCGGGCGGCTCCTACAATGAGCAGTTCTTC.

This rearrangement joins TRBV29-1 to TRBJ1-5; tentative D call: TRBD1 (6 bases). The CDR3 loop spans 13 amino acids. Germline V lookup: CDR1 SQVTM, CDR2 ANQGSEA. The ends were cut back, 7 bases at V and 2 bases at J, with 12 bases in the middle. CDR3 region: CSAGGAGNQPQHF. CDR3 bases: TGCAGCGCCGGGGGCGCGGGCAATCAGCCCCAGCATTTT.

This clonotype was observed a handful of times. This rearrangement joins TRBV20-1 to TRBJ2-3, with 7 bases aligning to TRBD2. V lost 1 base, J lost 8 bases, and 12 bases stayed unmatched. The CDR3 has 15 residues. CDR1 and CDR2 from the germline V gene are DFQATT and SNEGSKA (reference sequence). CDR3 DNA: TGCAGTGCTAGAGTTTTGGGACTACCCCGTGGTACGCAGTATTTT. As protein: CSARVLGLPRGTQYF.

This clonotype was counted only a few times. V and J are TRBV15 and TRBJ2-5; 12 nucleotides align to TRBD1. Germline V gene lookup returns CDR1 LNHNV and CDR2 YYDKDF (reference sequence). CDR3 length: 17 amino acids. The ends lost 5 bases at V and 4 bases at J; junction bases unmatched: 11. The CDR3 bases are TGTGCCACCAGCCGAGTCGCTAGGGACAGGGGGCGAGAGACCCAGTACTTC. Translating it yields CATSRVARDRGRETQYF.

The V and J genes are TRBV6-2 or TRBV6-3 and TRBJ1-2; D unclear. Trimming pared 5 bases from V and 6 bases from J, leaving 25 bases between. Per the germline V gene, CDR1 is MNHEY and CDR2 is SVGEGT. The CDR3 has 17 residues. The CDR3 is CASSSSPALLKGDGYTF. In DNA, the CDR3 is TGTGCCAGCAGTAGTAGTCCTGCGCTGCTGAAAGGCGATGGCTACACCTTC.

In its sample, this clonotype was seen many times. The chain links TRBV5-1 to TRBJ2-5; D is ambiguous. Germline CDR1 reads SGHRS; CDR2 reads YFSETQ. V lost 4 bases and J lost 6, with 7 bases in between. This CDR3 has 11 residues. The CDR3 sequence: CASSDYQTQYF. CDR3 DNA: TGCGCCAGCAGCGATTACCAGACCCAGTACTTC.

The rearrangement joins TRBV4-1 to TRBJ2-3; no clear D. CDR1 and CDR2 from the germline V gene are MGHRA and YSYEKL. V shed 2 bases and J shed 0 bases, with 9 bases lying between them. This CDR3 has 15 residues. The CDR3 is CASSQLPASTDTQYF. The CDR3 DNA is TGCGCCAGCAGCCAATTGCCGGCAAGCACAGATACGCAGTATTTT.

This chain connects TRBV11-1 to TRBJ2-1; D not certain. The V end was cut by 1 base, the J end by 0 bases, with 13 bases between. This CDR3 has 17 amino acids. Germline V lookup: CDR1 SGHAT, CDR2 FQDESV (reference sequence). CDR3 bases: TGTGCCAGCAGCTTAGTCCCTACCTTAAGCTCCTACAATGAGCAGTTCTTC. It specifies CASSLVPTLSSYNEQFF.

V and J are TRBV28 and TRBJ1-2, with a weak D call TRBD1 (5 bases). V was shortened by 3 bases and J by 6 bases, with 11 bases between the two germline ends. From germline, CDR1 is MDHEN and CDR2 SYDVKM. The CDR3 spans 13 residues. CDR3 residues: CASSFRAGHGYTF. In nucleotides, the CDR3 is TGTGCCAGCAGTTTTAGGGCAGGGCATGGCTACACCTTC.

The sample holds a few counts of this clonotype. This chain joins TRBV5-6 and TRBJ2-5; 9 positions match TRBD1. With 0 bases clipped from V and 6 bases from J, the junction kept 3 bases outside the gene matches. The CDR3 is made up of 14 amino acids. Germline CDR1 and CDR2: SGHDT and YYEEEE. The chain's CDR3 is CASSLVGQGKTQYF. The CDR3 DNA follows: TGTGCCAGCAGCTTGGTGGGACAGGGAAAGACCCAGTACTTC.

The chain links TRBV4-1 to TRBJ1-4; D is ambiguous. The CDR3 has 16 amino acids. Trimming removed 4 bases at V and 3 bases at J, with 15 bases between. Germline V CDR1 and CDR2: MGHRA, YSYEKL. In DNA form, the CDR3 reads TGCGCCAGCAGCCCCCCCCAGTTATCGGCTAATGAAAAACTGTTTTTT. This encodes CASSPPQLSANEKLFF.